This TCR beta chain was documented in a study of cytomegalovirus exposure and HLA in healthy donors. This CDR3 is built from 15 residues. Libraries were prepared by immunoSEQ multiplex PCR; TCRdb keeps only in-frame clonotypes and omits some of them. The table records some 250,000 clones, nearly 90% of them present only once. Input material: PBMCs. This sequence originates from a woman younger than 35 in good health and CMV-seronegative. This chain links TRBV21-1 with TRBJ1-4; the table's D call, TRBD1, was not checked against the DNA. TRBV21-1 is a pseudogene locus. The CDR3 DNA is TGTGCCAGCAGCAAAGGGGCAAGAAAGGGGGAAAAACTGTTTTTT. Its translation: CASSKGARKGEKLFF.